The sequence of this T cell receptor (beta chain) was determined in a study of regulatory T cells in long-lasting Graves disease. Study-level points and caveats: Small numbers of samples may have cut accuracy.

This CDR3 region has 14 residues. V shed 5 bases and J 3 bases; nucleotides not matched to a gene: 5. Germline V gives CDR1 MNHNS, CDR2 SASEGT. About this clonotype: Its matching antigen is unknown.

The sample's time point: newly diagnosed GD, antithyroid drugs for less than 3 months. The TCR library was prepared using RNA isolated from PBMCs. The guidelines of the American Thyroid Association were the basis for diagnosing Graves' disease. Construction of the TCR beta libraries employed iRepertoire HTBI primers in conjunction with Arm-PCR of CDR3 regions. TCRdb re-derived calls from the multiplex PCR reads in MiXCR, one entry per CDR3 protein. The sample comprises 550,000 or so distinct CDR3 sequences, 12% of which are singletons, and 7.5% to 9% rests with the top ten. The same specimen was also included in a second study, on T cells in Graves' hyperthyroidism and ophthalmopathy.

This sample comprised peripheral blood mononuclear cells (PBMCs), obtained at new diagnosis, from a patient treated with antithyroid drugs. The clonotype comes from a woman aged 25-40 years with Graves disease. This chain links TRBV6-1 with TRBJ2-3; TRBD2 agrees at 7 bases. CDR3 loop: CASSRTRDTDTQYF. CDR3 coding DNA: TGTGCCAGCAGTAGGACTAGAGATACAGATACGCAGTATTTT.